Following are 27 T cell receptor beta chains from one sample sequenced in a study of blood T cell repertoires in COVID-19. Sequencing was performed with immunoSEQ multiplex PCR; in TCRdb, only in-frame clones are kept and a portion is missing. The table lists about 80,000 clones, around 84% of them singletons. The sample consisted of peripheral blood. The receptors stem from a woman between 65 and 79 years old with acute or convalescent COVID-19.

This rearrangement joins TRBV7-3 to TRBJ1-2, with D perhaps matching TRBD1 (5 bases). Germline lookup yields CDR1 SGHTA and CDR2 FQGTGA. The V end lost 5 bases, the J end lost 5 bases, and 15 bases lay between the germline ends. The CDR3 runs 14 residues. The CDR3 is CASSRGSSGYGYTF. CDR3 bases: TGTGCCAGCAGCCGGGGGTCATCGGGGTATGGCTACACCTTC.

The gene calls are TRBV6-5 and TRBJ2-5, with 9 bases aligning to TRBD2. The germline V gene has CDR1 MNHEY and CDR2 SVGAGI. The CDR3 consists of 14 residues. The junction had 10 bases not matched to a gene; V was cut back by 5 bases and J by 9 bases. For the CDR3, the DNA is TGTGCCAGCAGTCGACAGCGGGAGGTCACGGCCCAGTACTTC. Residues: CASSRQREVTAQYF.

CDR3 protein: CASSLEQGSGYTF. CDR3 sequence (DNA): TGTGCCAGCAGCTTAGAACAGGGGTCTGGCTACACCTTC. This rearrangement joins TRBV7-9 to TRBJ1-2, with 7 nucleotides matching TRBD1. Germline CDR1 reads SEHNR; CDR2 reads FQNEAQ (reference sequence). Trimming cost V 1 base and J 7 bases; bases outside gene matches: 3. This CDR3 region has 13 residues. Together with reference TRBV7-9 and TRBJ1-2, the CDR3 gives the full variable domain: DTGVSQNPRHKITKRGQNVTFRCDPISEHNRLYWYRQTLGQGPEFLTYFQNEAQLEKSRLLSDRFSAERPKGSFSTLEIQRTEQGDSAMYLCASSLEQGSGYTFGSGTRLTVV.

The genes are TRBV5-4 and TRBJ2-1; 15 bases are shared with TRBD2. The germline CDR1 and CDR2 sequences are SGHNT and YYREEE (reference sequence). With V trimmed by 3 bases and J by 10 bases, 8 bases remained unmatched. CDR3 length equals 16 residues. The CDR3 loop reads CASSSQGLAGGLEQFF. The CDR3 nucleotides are TGTGCCAGCAGCTCACAGGGACTAGCGGGAGGATTGGAGCAGTTCTTC.

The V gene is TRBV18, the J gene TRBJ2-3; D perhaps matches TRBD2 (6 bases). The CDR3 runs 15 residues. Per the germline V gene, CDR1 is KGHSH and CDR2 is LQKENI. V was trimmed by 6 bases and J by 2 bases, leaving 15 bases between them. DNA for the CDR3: TGTGCCAGCTCTCACAGCGGGCCACTCACAGATACGCAGTATTTT. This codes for CASSHSGPLTDTQYF.

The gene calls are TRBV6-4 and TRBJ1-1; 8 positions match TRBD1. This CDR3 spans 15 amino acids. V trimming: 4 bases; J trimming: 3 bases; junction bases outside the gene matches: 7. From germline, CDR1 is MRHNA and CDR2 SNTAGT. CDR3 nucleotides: TGTGCCAGCAGTGTCGAGACAGGGGCATACACTGAAGCTTTCTTT. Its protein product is CASSVETGAYTEAFF.

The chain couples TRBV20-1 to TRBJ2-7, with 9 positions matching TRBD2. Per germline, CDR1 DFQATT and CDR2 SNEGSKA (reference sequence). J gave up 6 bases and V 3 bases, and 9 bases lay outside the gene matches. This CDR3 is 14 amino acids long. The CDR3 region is CSASVSSGNLEQYF. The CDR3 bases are TGCAGTGCTAGTGTGTCTAGCGGGAATCTCGAGCAGTACTTC.

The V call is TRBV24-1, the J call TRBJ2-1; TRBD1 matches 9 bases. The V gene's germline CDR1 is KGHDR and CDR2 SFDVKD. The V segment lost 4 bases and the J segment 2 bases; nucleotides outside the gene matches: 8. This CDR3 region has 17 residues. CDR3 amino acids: CATSDPLWTGAYNEQFF. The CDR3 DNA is TGTGCCACCAGTGACCCCCTTTGGACAGGGGCCTACAATGAGCAGTTCTTC.

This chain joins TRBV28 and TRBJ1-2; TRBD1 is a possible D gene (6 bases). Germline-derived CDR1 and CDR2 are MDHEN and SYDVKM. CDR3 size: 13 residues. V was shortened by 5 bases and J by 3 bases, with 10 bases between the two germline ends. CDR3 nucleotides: TGTGCCAGCAGTGCAGGGGTCGACTATGGCTACACCTTC. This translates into CASSAGVDYGYTF.

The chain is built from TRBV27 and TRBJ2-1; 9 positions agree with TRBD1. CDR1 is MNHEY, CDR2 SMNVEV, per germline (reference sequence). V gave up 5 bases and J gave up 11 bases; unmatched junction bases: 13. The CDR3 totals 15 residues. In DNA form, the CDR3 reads TGTGCCAGCAGTGGACTCGGGGAGGGACAGGGCAAGCAGTTCTTC. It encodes CASSGLGEGQGKQFF.

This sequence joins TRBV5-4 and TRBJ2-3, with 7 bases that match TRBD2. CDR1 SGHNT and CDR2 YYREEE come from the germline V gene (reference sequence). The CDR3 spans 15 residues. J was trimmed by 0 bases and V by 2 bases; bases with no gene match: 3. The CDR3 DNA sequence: TGTGCCAGCAGCTTCCCAGCGGGGAGCACAGATACGCAGTATTTT. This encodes CASSFPAGSTDTQYF.

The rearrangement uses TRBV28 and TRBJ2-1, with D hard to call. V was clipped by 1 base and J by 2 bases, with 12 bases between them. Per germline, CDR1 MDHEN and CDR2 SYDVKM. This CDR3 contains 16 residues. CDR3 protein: CASSLSAGTTYNEQFF. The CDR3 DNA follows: TGTGCCAGCAGTTTATCGGCAGGAACGACCTACAATGAGCAGTTCTTC.

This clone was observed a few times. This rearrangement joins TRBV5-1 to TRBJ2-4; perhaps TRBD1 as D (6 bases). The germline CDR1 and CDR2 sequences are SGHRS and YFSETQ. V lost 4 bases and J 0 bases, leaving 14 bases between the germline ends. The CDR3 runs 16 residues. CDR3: CASSTDSSTAKNIQYF. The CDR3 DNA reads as TGCGCCAGCAGCACGGACAGTTCGACAGCCAAAAACATTCAGTACTTC.

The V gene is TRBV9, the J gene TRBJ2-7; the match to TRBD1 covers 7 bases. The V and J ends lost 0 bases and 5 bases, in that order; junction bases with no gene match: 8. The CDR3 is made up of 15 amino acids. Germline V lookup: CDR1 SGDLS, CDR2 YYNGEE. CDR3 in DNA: TGTGCCAGCAGCGTAGGTGGACAGGTCGGACACGAGCAGTACTTC. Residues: CASSVGGQVGHEQYF. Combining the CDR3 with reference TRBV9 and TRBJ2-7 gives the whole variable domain DSGVTQTPKHLITATGQRVTLRCSPRSGDLSVYWYQQSLDQGLQFLIQYYNGEERAKGNILERFSAQQFPDLHSELNLSSLELGDSALYFCASSVGGQVGHEQYFGPGTRLTVT.

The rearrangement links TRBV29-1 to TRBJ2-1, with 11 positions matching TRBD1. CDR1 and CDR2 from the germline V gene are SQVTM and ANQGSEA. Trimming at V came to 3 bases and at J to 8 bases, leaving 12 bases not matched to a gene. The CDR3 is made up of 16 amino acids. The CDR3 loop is CSVENRGQGAPDEQFF. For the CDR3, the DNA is TGCAGCGTTGAGAACAGAGGACAGGGGGCGCCCGATGAGCAGTTCTTC.

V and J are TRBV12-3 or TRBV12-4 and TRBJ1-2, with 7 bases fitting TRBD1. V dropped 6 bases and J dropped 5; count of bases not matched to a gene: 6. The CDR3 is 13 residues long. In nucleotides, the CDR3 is TGTGCCAGCAGACCGACAGGGTTTTATGGCTACACCTTC. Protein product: CASRPTGFYGYTF.

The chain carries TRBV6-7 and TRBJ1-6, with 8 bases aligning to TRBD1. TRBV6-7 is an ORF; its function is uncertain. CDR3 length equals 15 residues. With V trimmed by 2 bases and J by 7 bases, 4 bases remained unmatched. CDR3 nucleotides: TGTGCCAGCAGTTACCGGGACAGGAGAAATTCACCCCTCCACTTT. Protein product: CASSYRDRRNSPLHF.

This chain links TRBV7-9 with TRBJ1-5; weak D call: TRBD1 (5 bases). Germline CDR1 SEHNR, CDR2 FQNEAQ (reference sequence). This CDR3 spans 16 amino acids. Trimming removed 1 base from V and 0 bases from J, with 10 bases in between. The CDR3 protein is CASSLGQSYSNQPQHF. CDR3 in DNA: TGTGCCAGCAGCTTAGGACAGAGCTATAGCAATCAGCCCCAGCATTTT.

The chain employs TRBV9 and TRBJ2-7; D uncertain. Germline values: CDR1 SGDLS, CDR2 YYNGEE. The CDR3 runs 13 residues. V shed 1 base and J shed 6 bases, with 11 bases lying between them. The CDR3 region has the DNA TGTGCCAGCAGCGTAACGTCGTCGGGCGAGCAGTACTTC. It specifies CASSVTSSGEQYF.

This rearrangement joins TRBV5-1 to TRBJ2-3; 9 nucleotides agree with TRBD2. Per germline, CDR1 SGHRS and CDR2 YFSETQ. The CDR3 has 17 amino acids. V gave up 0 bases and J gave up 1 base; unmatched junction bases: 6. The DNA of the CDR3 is TGCGCCAGCAGCTTGGGACTAGCGGTAAGGGGCACAGATACGCAGTATTTT. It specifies CASSLGLAVRGTDTQYF. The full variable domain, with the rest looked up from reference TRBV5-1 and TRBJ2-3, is KAGVTQTPRYLIKTRGQQVTLSCSPISGHRSVSWYQQTPGQGLQFLFEYFSETQRNKGNFPGRFSGRQFSNSRSEMNVSTLELGDSALYLCASSLGLAVRGTDTQYFGPGTRLTVL.

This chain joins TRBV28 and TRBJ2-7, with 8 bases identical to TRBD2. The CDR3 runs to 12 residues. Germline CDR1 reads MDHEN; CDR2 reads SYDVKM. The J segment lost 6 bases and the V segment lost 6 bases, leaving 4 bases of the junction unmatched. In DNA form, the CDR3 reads TGTGCCAGCAGATCCGGGACTAGCGAGCAGTACTTC. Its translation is CASRSGTSEQYF.

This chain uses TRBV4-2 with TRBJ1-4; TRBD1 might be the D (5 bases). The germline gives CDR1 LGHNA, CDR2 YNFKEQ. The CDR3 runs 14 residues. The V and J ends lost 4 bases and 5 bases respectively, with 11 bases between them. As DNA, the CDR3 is TGTGCCAGCAGCCCCCCAGGGTCCAATGAAAAACTGTTTTTT. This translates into CASSPPGSNEKLFF.

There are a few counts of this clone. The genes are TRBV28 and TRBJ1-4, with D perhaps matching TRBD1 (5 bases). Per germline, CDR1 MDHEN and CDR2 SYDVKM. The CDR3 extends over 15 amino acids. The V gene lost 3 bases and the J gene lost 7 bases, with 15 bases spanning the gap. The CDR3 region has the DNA TGTGCCAGCAGTTTTTCGGGCAGGGAGGGTGAAAAACTGTTTTTT. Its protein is CASSFSGREGEKLFF.

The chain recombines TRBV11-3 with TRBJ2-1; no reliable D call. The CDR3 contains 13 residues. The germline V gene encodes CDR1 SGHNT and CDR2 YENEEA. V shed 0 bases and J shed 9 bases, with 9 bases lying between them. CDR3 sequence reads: CASSLEERSEQFF. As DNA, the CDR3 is TGTGCCAGCAGCTTAGAAGAGAGATCTGAGCAGTTCTTC. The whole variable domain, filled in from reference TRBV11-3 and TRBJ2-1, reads EAGVVQSPRYKIIEKKQPVAFWCNPISGHNTLYWYLQNLGQGPELLIRYENEEAVDDSQLPKDRFSAERLKGVDSTLKIQPAELGDSAVYLCASSLEERSEQFFGPGTRLTVL.

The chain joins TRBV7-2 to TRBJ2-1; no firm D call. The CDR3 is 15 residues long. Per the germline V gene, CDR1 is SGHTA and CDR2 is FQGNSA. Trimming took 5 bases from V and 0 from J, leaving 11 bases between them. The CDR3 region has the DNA TGTGCCAGCAGCAGTCTTGGCAACTCCTACAATGAGCAGTTCTTC. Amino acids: CASSSLGNSYNEQFF.

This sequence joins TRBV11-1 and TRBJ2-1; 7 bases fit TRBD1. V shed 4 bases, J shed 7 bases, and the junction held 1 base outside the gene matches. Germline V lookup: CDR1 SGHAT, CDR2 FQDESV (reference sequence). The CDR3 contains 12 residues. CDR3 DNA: TGTGCCAGCAGCTACAGGGGAAATGAGCAGTTCTTC. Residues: CASSYRGNEQFF.

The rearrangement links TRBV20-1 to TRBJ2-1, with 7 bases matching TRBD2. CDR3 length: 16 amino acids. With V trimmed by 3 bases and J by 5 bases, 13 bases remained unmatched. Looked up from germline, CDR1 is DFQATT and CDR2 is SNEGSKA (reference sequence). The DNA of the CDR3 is TGCAGTGCTAGTGAGTGGGGCGGGAGCCTTAACAATGAGCAGTTCTTC. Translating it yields CSASEWGGSLNNEQFF.